The source of this T cell receptor (beta chain) is a study of blood T cell repertoires in COVID-19. Study details: PBMCs, B-cell-depleted T cells, or T cells were the source of the cDNA or gDNA that made up the material.

The CDR3 is 15 amino acids. The trim removed 5 bases at V and 5 bases at J, leaving 9 bases unmatched. Germline V gene lookup returns CDR1 SGHTA and CDR2 FQGTGA. Followed longitudinally, the Seattle patients had been enrolled during active infection. Original processing methods: Reference gene primers were amplified, and this amplification served to estimate nucleated cell counts. Sequencing used immunoSEQ multiplex PCR; TCRdb keeps in-frame clones, though not all of them. The DNA was the basis for D and trimming; V, J and clone size are from that table. This sample has 400,000 or so clones; about 88% occur once, and the top ten carry around 1.5%.

The TCR comes from a woman in her thirties or forties with COVID-19, enrolled during active disease. The chain has TRBV7-3 and TRBJ2-3; 8 bases agree with TRBD2. The specimen sequenced was peripheral blood. DNA for the CDR3: TGTGCCAGCAGCCAGGCGGGGGGCGTGATAGATACGCAGTATTTT. Encoded protein: CASSQAGGVIDTQYF.